The rows below give T cell receptor beta chains drawn from one sample of a study of cytomegalovirus exposure and HLA in healthy donors. Sequenced by immunoSEQ multiplex PCR; TCRdb stores in-frame clones only, minus some. Among 60,000 to 75,000 clones, about 96% were seen once, and the ten largest hold 0.85% to 1%. Sequenced: PBMCs. These receptors were taken from a man aged 18 to 30 in good health and CMV-seronegative. The conserved cysteine and the conserved F or W are not part of the CDR3 here.

CDR3aa	len	v_gene	j_gene
ASRKLTNNTGELF	13	TRBV11-2	TRBJ2-2
ASKRSGNTGELF	12	TRBV19	TRBJ2-2
ASSQGLAGVEQF	12	TRBV27	TRBJ2-1
ASSVDWGAEAF	11	TRBV9	TRBJ1-1
ASSHTSGAYNEQF	13	TRBV11-3	TRBJ2-1
ASSESTVLNEKLF	13	TRBV2	TRBJ1-4
ASSPGLGSETQY	12	TRBV27	TRBJ2-5
ASSKKPTRVGNQPQH	15	TRBV28	TRBJ1-5
ASSLVSGRTDTQY	13	TRBV11-3	TRBJ2-3
SVEVFGSGTGGFEQY	15	TRBV29-1	TRBJ2-7
ASSVVGGGRANEQF	14	TRBV9	TRBJ2-1
ASSGQGPGL	9	TRBV21-1	TRBJ2-7
ASSLERGQPQH	11	TRBV11-2	TRBJ1-5
ASSLAPDQPQH	11	TRBV7-7	TRBJ1-5
ASSVISGNTGELF	13	TRBV9	TRBJ2-2